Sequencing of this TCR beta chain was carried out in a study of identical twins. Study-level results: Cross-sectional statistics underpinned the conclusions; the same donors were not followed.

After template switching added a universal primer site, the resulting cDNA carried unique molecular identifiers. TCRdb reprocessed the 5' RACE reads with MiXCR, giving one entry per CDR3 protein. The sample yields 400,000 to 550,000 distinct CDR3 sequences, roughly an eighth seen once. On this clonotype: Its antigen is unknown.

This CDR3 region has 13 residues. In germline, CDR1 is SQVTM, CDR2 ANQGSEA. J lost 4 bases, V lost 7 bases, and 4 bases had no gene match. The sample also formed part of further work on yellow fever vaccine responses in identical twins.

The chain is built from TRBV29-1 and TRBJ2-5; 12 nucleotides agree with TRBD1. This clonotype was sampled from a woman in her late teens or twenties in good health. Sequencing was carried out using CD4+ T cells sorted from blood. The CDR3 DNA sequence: TGCAGCGGGGGGACAGGGGGCGGAGAGACCCAGTACTTC. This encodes CSGGTGGGETQYF.